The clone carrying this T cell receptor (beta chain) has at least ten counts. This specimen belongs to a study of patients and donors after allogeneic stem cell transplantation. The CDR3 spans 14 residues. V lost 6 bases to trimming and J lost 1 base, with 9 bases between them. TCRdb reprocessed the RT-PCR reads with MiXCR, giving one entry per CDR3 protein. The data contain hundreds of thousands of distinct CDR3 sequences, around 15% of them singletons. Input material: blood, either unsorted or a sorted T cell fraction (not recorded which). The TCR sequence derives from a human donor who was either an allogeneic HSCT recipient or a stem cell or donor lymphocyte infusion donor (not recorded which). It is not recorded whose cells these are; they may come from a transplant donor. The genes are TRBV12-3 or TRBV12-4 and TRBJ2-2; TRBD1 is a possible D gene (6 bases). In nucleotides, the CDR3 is TGTGCCAGCAGCCCGACAGGGAACACCGGGGAGCTGTTTTTT. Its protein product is CASSPTGNTGELFF.